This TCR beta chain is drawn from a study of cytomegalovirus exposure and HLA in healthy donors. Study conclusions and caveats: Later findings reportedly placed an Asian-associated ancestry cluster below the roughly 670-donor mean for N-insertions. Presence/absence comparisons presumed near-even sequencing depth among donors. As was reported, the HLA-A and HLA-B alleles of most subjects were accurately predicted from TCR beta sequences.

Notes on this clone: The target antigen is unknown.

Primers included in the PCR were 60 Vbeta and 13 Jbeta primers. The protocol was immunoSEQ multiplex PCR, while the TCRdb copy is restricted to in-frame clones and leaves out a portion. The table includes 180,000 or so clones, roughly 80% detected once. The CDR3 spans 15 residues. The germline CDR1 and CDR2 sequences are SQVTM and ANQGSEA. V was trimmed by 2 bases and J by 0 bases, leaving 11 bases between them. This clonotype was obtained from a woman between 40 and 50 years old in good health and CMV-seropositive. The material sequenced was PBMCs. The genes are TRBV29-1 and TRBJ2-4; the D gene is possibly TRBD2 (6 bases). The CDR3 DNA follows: TGCAGCGTTGAAAGGCAGGGACTAGCCAAAAACATTCAGTACTTC. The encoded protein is CSVERQGLAKNIQYF.